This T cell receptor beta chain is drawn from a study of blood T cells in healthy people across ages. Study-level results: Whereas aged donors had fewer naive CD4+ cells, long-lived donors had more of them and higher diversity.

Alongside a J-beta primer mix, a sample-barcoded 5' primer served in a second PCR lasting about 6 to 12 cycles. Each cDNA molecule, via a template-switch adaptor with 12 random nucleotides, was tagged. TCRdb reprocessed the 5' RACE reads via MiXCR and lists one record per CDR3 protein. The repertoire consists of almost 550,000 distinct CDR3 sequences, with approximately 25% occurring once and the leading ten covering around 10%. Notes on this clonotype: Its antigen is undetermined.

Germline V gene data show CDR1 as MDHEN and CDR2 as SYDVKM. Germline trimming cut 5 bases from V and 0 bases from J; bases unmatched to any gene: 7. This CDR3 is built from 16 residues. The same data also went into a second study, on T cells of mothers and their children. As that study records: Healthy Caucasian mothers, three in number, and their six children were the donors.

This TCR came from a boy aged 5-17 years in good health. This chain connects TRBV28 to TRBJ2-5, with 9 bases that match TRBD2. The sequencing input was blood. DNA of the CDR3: TGTGCCAGCAGTCACCGTAGCGGGAGAGACCAAGAGACCCAGTACTTC. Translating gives CASSHRSGRDQETQYF.